This is a list of T cell receptor beta chains from one sample in a study of sequential checkpoint blockade in melanoma. Profiled with immunoSEQ multiplex PCR; TCRdb holds only in-frame clones, not every one. This table holds roughly 6,300 clones, about half found once. Source: CD8+ T cells sorted from blood (inferred from file names), taken from a patient given nivolumab and ipilimumab in sequence. These receptor sequences come from a human donor with melanoma. The CDR3 runs from the conserved cysteine through the conserved F or W. A D gene is named only where the DNA matches it firmly. Clone sizes are given selectively: once, few, many, or a class where the clone is expanded.

J gene,CDR3 length,clone size,V gene,D gene,CDR3 DNA,CDR3 protein
TRBJ2-7,15,NA,TRBV4-3,NA,TGCGCCAGCAGCCACACCGGGTCCCCTTATTACGAGCAGTACTTC,CASSHTGSPYYEQYF
TRBJ1-1,15,few,TRBV11-1,NA,TGTGCCAGCAGCTCCAACTACTACAGGGATGATGAAGCTTTCTTT,CASSSNYYRDDEAFF
TRBJ1-1,13,NA,TRBV28,NA,TGTGCCAGCAGGTTGCCTGGGCCCTTAGAAGCTTTCTTC,CASRLPGPLEAFF
TRBJ2-7,15,NA,TRBV6-1,TRBD2,TGTGCCAGCAGTGAAACTAGCGGGGGGTCCTACGAGCAGTACTTC,CASSETSGGSYEQYF
TRBJ2-1,15,NA,TRBV9,TRBD2,TGTGCCAGCAGCGTAGGTCTAGCGGGAGTCAATGAGCAGTTCTTC,CASSVGLAGVNEQFF
TRBJ1-3,14,NA,TRBV9,NA,TGTGCCAGCAGCGACTACCCGACTGGAAACACCATATATTTT,CASSDYPTGNTIYF
TRBJ1-5,15,NA,TRBV6-4,NA,TGTGCCAGCAGCGCCGGGACTGGGGACAATCAGCCCCAGCATTTT,CASSAGTGDNQPQHF
TRBJ2-1,16,medium-sized,TRBV4-3,TRBD2,TGCGCCAGCAGCCAGGCCGGCGGACTAGACGAGAATGAGCAGTTCTTC,CASSQAGGLDENEQFF
TRBJ1-1,14,NA,TRBV5-1,NA,TGCGCCAGCAGCTTGGCTTTAGTGAACACTGAAGCTTTCTTT,CASSLALVNTEAFF
TRBJ1-4,15,few,TRBV4-3,NA,TGCGCCAGCAGCCAAGAAGACAGCAAGAATGAAAAACTGTTTTTT,CASSQEDSKNEKLFF
TRBJ1-1,13,medium-sized,TRBV4-3,NA,TGCGCCAGCAGCCAGACAGGGAACACTGAAGCTTTCTTT,CASSQTGNTEAFF
TRBJ2-7,14,few,TRBV7-6,TRBD2,TGTGCCAGCTCGGGAAGCGGGGCGAACTACGAGCAGTACTTC,CASSGSGANYEQYF
TRBJ2-7,17,NA,TRBV4-3,TRBD2,TGCGCCAGCAGCCGTGGACTAGCGGGAGTAGCCTCCTACGAGCAGTACTTC,CASSRGLAGVASYEQYF
TRBJ2-7,15,NA,TRBV13,TRBD1,TGTGCCAGCAGCTTAGTCGGGACAGGATCCTACGAGCAGTACTTC,CASSLVGTGSYEQYF
TRBJ1-1,13,NA,TRBV27,TRBD1,TGTGCCAGCAGGGACAGGGCACGCACTGAAGCTTTCTTT,CASRDRARTEAFF
TRBJ2-4,17,NA,TRBV28,NA,TGTGCCAGCAGTTTAAGGTTCGGCAGGGGAATGAGGAACATTCAGTACTTC,CASSLRFGRGMRNIQYF
TRBJ1-5,15,once,TRBV9,TRBD1,TGTGCCAGCAGCGCCTACGGGACAGGGAATCAGCCCCAGCATTTT,CASSAYGTGNQPQHF
TRBJ2-1,14,NA,TRBV9,TRBD1,TGTGCCAGCAGCTTCCGGGACAGGGGCCCGATGTGGTTCTTC,CASSFRDRGPMWFF
TRBJ1-2,13,NA,TRBV2,NA,TGTGCCAGCAGTGAAACGAGGGTCTATGGCTACACCTTC,CASSETRVYGYTF
TRBJ1-6,15,few,TRBV5-5,NA,TGTGCCAGCACCTCACCTAGCGGGACTAGATCACCCCTCCACTTT,CASTSPSGTRSPLHF
TRBJ2-6,16,NA,TRBV2,NA,TGTGCCAGCAGGGGAGGTCAGGACTCTGGGGCCAACGTCCTGACTTTC,CASRGGQDSGANVLTF
TRBJ2-7,13,large,TRBV6-4,NA,TGTGCCAGCAGTGACTCGTCGGAGGGCGAGCAGTACTTC,CASSDSSEGEQYF
TRBJ2-7,16,NA,TRBV28,TRBD1,TGTGCCAGCAGTCTGCCTGAACAGGGGGAAACCTACGAGCAGTACTTC,CASSLPEQGETYEQYF
TRBJ2-3,17,NA,TRBV9,TRBD2,TGTGCCAGCACCCGACGACCTAGCGGGGGGAGCACAGATACGCAGTATTTT,CASTRRPSGGSTDTQYF
TRBJ1-6,16,NA,TRBV6-5,NA,TGTGCCAGCAGTTACCCCCCCCAGACCTATAATTCACCCCTCCACTTT,CASSYPPQTYNSPLHF
TRBJ2-7,14,NA,TRBV29-1,TRBD1,TGCAGCGTTGAGGGGACAGGGGCCACCTACGAGCAGTACTTC,CSVEGTGATYEQYF
TRBJ2-1,18,NA,TRBV11-3,TRBD2,TGTGCCAGCAGCTTAGGAGGAGCTAGCGGGGGGGGTTACAATGAGCAGTTCTTC,CASSLGGASGGGYNEQFF
TRBJ1-2,15,NA,TRBV9,NA,TGTGCCAGCAGCCCAGGACAGCACCTTAACTATGGCTACACCTTC,CASSPGQHLNYGYTF
TRBJ1-5,15,NA,TRBV6-6,NA,TGTGCCAGCAGCCCCGGGACACATTTCAATCAGCCCCAGCACTTT,CASSPGTHFNQPQHF